This T cell receptor (beta chain) stems from a study of shared clonotypes between healthy human individuals. Germline trimming cut 6 bases from V and 5 bases from J; bases unmatched to any gene: 4. The CDR3 covers 12 residues. Germline CDR1 is MNHNS and CDR2 is SASEGT. Method: immunoSEQ multiplex PCR; TCRdb's copy keeps in-frame clones and lacks some. The repertoire holds approximately 2.3 million clones, with 85% to 95% as singletons. V and J are TRBV6-1 and TRBJ2-7; 7 bases agree with TRBD1. Material: naive CD4+ T cells from PBMCs. Described subset: CD45RA+ positively selected. The clonotype originates from a man in his late teens or twenties in good health. Some clones in this sample may be carry-over from other donors' samples. As DNA, the CDR3 is TGTGCCAGCAGACGGACAGGCAACGAGCAGTACTTC. This gives the protein CASRRTGNEQYF.